This TCR beta chain originates from a study of vaccination and CD4 T cells after COVID-19. Study as a whole: Post-vaccination samples were procured at a median of around 72 days following dose two (range 14 to 241). Spike peptides, overlapping and drawn from SARS-CoV-2, HCoV-NL63, HCoV-OC43 and HCoV-229E, were used to stimulate cells.

Sequencing of the DNA from cultured CD4+ T cells was carried out with the Oncomine TCR Beta short-read assay. TCRdb called the PCR reads again in MiXCR, with one record for every CDR3 protein. Seen here are roughly 15,000 distinct CDR3 sequences, approximately 27% observed once, and the top ten hold around 23%. A few counts support this clonotype. Its target is unknown. The treatment denotes: approximately 9-day PBMC culture with coronavirus spike peptide pools or control peptides (ViraFEST assay). V was trimmed by 4 bases and J by 4 bases, leaving 18 bases between them. The CDR3 runs to 15 residues. The germline gives CDR1 GTSNPN, CDR2 SVGIG (reference sequence).

The gene calls are TRBV30 and TRBJ2-3; D unresolved. The receptor comes from a human donor with COVID-19. Input material: cultured CD4+ T cells from blood. CDR3 sequence reads: CAWTLDGVSSDTQYF. The CDR3 coding sequence is TGTGCCTGGACCCTAGATGGGGTTTCGTCAGATACGCAGTATTTT.